This T cell receptor beta chain is drawn from a study of T cells after yellow fever vaccination. Points from the study as a whole: Detected again after the booster were most primary-vaccination clones, at 95% to 98% CD4 and 88% CD8. Although the secondary response was weaker, it peaked faster, at day 5 versus 15.

TCRdb redid the calling of the 5' RACE reads with MiXCR, one entry per CDR3 protein. This repertoire shows some 300,000 distinct CDR3 sequences, under 9% found once; its top ten account for 3% to 4%. With V trimmed by 5 bases and J by 8 bases, 5 bases remained unmatched. The CDR3 has 13 residues. Details on this clonotype: Antigen: not known.

The chain is built from TRBV12-3 or TRBV12-4 and TRBJ1-4; TRBD1 aligns across 7 bases. The material was CD4+ T cells sorted from PBMCs, obtained 5 days after the yellow fever booster vaccination. This clonotype was sampled from a man aged 18 to 29 who received the YFV17D yellow fever vaccine. CDR3 sequence (DNA): TGTGCCAGCAGTCCCCAGGACAGGGAAAAACTGTTTTTT. This sequence encodes CASSPQDREKLFF.